The clone carrying this TCR beta chain was seen a handful of times. This entry is derived from a study of blood T cell repertoires in COVID-19. The wider study: Sites across the United States, Italy and Spain contributed samples from acute and convalescent COVID-19.

Sequencing used immunoSEQ multiplex PCR; TCRdb keeps in-frame clones, though not all of them. This sample carries roughly 570,000 clones, roughly 89% of them seen once, and the ten largest clones take less than 9.5%. Germline CDR1 is SGHAT and CDR2 is FQNNGV. This CDR3 spans 15 amino acids. Trimming at V came to 5 bases and at J to 6 bases, leaving 13 bases not matched to a gene. Sequencing was performed on peripheral blood. V gene TRBV11-2 combines with J gene TRBJ2-7, with 7 bases lining up with TRBD1. This clonotype was sampled from a woman aged 50 to 60 with COVID-19, enrolled during active disease. The DNA of the CDR3 is TGTGCCAGCAGCCTTGGCTCCGCACAGGGGAGCGAGCAGTACTTC. Translated: CASSLGSAQGSEQYF.